The 14 T cell receptor gamma chains below were found in one sample sequenced in a study of gamma-delta T cells after stem cell transplantation. TCRdb reprocessed the RT-PCR reads through CATT. The data show 1,500 to 2,000 gamma-chain clones, with roughly 1.9% seen just once and just over 35% held by the top ten. Input material: gamma-delta T cells. These receptor sequences come from a human donor. It is not recorded whose cells these are; they may come from a transplant donor.

This clone is termed medium-sized. The chain links TRGV4 to TRGJ1 or TRGJ2. V shed 0 bases, J shed 0 bases, and the junction held 5 bases outside the gene matches. Germline assignment: CDR1 EGSTGY and CDR2 YDSYTSSV. This CDR3 has 15 residues. CDR3 in DNA: TGTGCCACCTGGGATGGGCCGGCGAATTATTATAAGAAACTCTTT. It is translated as CATWDGPANYYKKLF.

Concerning this clone: TCRdb attributes to this sequence the protein of a much larger clone, which differs from the DNA translation at residue 6; a read error is likely, and the protein displayed is translated from the DNA. This sequence joins TRGV2 and TRGJP2. Trimming at V came to 3 bases and at J to 3 bases, leaving 7 bases not matched to a gene. Germline lookup yields CDR1 EGSNGY and CDR2 YDSYNSKV. This CDR3 is 15 amino acids long. The CDR3 sequence is CATWDRLGSDWIKTF. The CDR3 bases are TGTGCCACCTGGGACAGGCTTGGTAGTGATTGGATCAAGACGTTT.

This clone was seen a handful of times. A read error is the likely source, as a far larger clone sits one nucleotide away. The chain joins TRGV9 to TRGJ1 or TRGJ2. Germline lookup yields CDR1 GITISATS and CDR2 ISYDGTV (reference sequence). Trimming at V came to 0 bases and at J to 10 bases, leaving 6 bases not matched to a gene. This CDR3 has 12 residues. The CDR3 sequence is CALWEVPYKKLF. Here the CDR3 DNA reads TGTGCCTTGTGGGAGGTGCCGTACAAGAAACTCTTT.

This clone was recorded a few times. TCRdb assigns this DNA the protein of a much larger clone, which departs from its translation at residue 2; this likely reflects a read error, and the protein shown comes from translating the DNA. This chain links TRGV9 with TRGJP. CDR3 length: 16 amino acids. The germline V gene encodes CDR1 GITISATS and CDR2 ISYDGTV (reference sequence). CDR3 region: CTLWELEELGKKIKVF. The CDR3 DNA is TGCACCTTGTGGGAGTTGGAAGAGTTGGGCAAAAAAATCAAGGTATTT.

In its sample, this clone is medium-sized. The genes are TRGV3 and TRGJ1 or TRGJ2. V lost 0 bases, J lost 1 base, and 6 bases stayed unmatched. The CDR3 has 15 amino acids. Germline CDR1 is VTNTFY and CDR2 is YDVSTARD (reference sequence). The CDR3 nucleotides are TGTGCCACCTGGGACAGGCAGCCAAATTATTATAAGAAACTCTTT. It is translated as CATWDRQPNYYKKLF.

Turning to this clone: This could be a read error, since a much larger clone is one nucleotide away. Distinct nucleotide sequences in the sample also encode this CDR3. The genes are TRGV9 and TRGJP2. CDR1 GITISATS and CDR2 ISYDGTV come from the germline V gene (reference sequence). The length of the CDR3 is 20 residues. J was trimmed by 2 bases and V by 3 bases; bases with no gene match: 21. The CDR3 DNA reads TGTGCCTTGTGGGAGATACTCGAGGTACGGCGCCTGAGTAGTGATTGGATCAAGACGTTT. Translation: CALWEILEVRRLSSDWIKTF.

The chain has TRGV8 and TRGJ1 or TRGJ2. Germline CDR1 VENAVY, CDR2 YDSYNSRV. This CDR3 contains 15 residues. V was clipped by 6 bases and J by 0 bases; unmatched bases: 11. The CDR3 sequence: CATWPDRGNYYKKLF. Written as DNA, the CDR3 is TGTGCCACCTGGCCCGATCGGGGGAATTATTATAAGAAACTCTTT.

This clone was seen a few times. The chain combines TRGV9 with TRGJP. Unmatched junction bases numbered 8, after V lost 2 bases and J lost 7 bases. The germline V gene has CDR1 GITISATS and CDR2 ISYDGTV (reference sequence). This CDR3 has 17 residues. The CDR3 coding sequence is TGTGCCTTGTGGGAGGCCGATTACGAGTTGGGCAAAAAAATCAAGGTATTT. This encodes CALWEADYELGKKIKVF.

This clone was counted a few times. A far larger clone differs by one base, so this is likely a read error. This rearrangement joins TRGV3 to TRGJ1 or TRGJ2. V lost 4 bases to trimming and J lost 14 bases; unmatched junction nucleotides: 8. Per the germline V gene, CDR1 is VTNTFY and CDR2 is YDVSTARD (reference sequence). This CDR3 region has 10 residues. The CDR3 DNA follows: TGTGCCACCTGGGAAATCAGGGAACTCTTT. As protein: CATWEIRELF.

Sample share makes this clone medium-sized. DNA of the CDR3: TGTGCCTTGTGGGAGCGTCGGGAGAAACTCTTT. Amino acid sequence: CALWERREKLF. The gene calls are TRGV9 and TRGJ1 or TRGJ2. Germline V CDR1 and CDR2: GITISATS, ISYDGTV (reference sequence). V dropped 3 bases and J dropped 11; count of bases not matched to a gene: 7. The CDR3 length is 11 residues.

This clone is medium-sized within its sample. This chain uses TRGV9 with TRGJP. Losses at the gene ends were 0 bases for V and 6 bases for J; bases not matched to a gene: 5. Germline V gene lookup returns CDR1 GITISATS and CDR2 ISYDGTV (reference sequence). CDR3 length equals 17 residues. For the CDR3, the DNA is TGTGCCTTGTGGGAGGTGCACCCAGAGTTGGGCAAAAAAATCAAGGTATTT. Amino acids: CALWEVHPELGKKIKVF.

The chain couples TRGV2 to TRGJ1 or TRGJ2. CDR1 EGSNGY and CDR2 YDSYNSKV come from the germline V gene. The CDR3 is 14 residues long. The ends lost 0 bases at V and 10 bases at J; junction bases unmatched: 12. The CDR3 sequence: CATWDGRSVRKKLF. The CDR3 DNA reads as TGTGCCACCTGGGACGGGCGGAGTGTTAGAAAGAAACTCTTT.

The chain is built from TRGV3 and TRGJP2. This CDR3 is built from 16 residues. Per germline, CDR1 VTNTFY and CDR2 YDVSTARD (reference sequence). V was clipped by 6 bases and J by 1 base; unmatched bases: 11. CDR3 DNA sequence: TGTGCCACCTGGACAGACACCCCTAGTAGTGATTGGATCAAGACGTTT. Amino acids: CATWTDTPSSDWIKTF.

Concerning this clone itself: This could be a read error, since a much larger clone is one nucleotide away. The sample has other DNA sequences that encode this CDR3 too. V and J are TRGV9 and TRGJP. This CDR3 comprises 16 residues. CDR1 GITISATS and CDR2 ISYDGTV come from the germline V gene (reference sequence). Trimming removed 1 base from V and 5 bases from J; junction bases left unmatched: 2. CDR3 protein: CALWEVEELGKKIKVF. CDR3 DNA sequence: TGTGCCTTGTGGGAGGTAGAAGAGTTGGGCAAAAAAATCAAGGTATTT.